Relative to its sample, the clone carrying this T cell receptor beta chain is medium-sized (0.01 to 0.1%). Its antigen is currently unknown. Time point meaning: sample taken at primary tumor resection. The cohort: roughly 72 early-stage, untreated non-small cell lung cancer patients. Sequencing covered unsorted whole RNA taken from tumor, nontumor lung or frozen PBMC. TCRdb used MiXCR to reprocess the 5' RACE reads, holding one entry per CDR3 protein. Of a few thousand distinct CDR3 sequences listed, 13% are singletons. The J segment lost 3 bases and the V segment lost 0 bases, leaving 10 bases of the junction unmatched. The length of the CDR3 is 17 residues. CDR1 is DFQATT and CDR2 is SNEGSKA in the germline V gene (reference sequence). This entry belongs to a study of spatial heterogeneity in lung cancer. Study-wide background: Within raw reads, each unique TCR and UMI combination appeared on average more than ten times. Study-wide results and limits: Intratumoral expanded alpha and beta TCR counts were found to track tumor mutation counts.

Specimen: lung tumor tissue, collected at surgery. The V gene is TRBV20-1, the J gene TRBJ2-3; 9 nucleotides agree with TRBD2. This TCR derives from a female donor with early-stage non-small cell lung cancer. The CDR3 region is CSARDSAGGPTTDTQYF. The CDR3 region has the DNA TGCAGTGCTAGAGATAGTGCGGGAGGGCCCACGACAGATACGCAGTATTTT.